This TCR beta chain was observed in a study of tumor-infiltrating lymphocytes in primary liver carcinoma. Comments on this clonotype: Its antigen is unidentified. The junction differs from germline at one of its ends, possibly a read error.

Germline loops: CDR1 SQVTM, CDR2 ANQGSEA. The CDR3 runs to 15 residues. From unsorted bulk tissue weighing about 17-30 mg, DNA and RNA were co-extracted. Subjects presented with primary liver carcinoma managed by surgical resection. From 500 ng total RNA, TCR beta cDNA was generated with a primer in the constant region. Libraries of TCR beta came from three nested multiplex PCR rounds with slightly modified ARM-PCR. The first two PCR rounds used TRBV1-TRBV30 primers with a Cbeta primer, nine to eleven cycles each. MiXCR, applied by TCRdb to the multiplex PCR reads, yields one record per CDR3 protein. The sample contains 99,000 or so distinct CDR3 sequences, around 84% of which appear only once. Points from the study as a whole: Tumor region pairs outstripped tumor-adjacent and tumor-blood pairs in overlap. Only around 7-25% of top clones occurred in all five tumor regions.

The receptor was isolated from a man aged 40-49 years with primary liver carcinoma and hepatitis B virus infection. The source material was liver tumor tissue from sampling region 3. The subset: tumor region T3, left-lateral pole. The chain is built from TRBV29-1 and TRBJ2-5, with 8 bases identical to TRBD1. In nucleotides, the CDR3 is TGCAGCCTTGAAGCGGTCAGGGGGCGAGCAGAGATCCTGTACTTC. Translating gives CSLEAVRGRAEILYF. The whole variable domain, filled in from reference TRBV29-1 and TRBJ2-5, reads SAVISQKPSRDICQRGTSLTIQCQVDSQVTMMFWYRQQPGQSLTLIATANQGSEATYESGFVIDKFPISRPNLTFSTLTVSNMSPEDSSIYLCSLEAVRGRAEILYFGPGTRLLVL.